Sequencing of this T cell receptor beta chain was carried out in a study of shared clonotypes between healthy human individuals. The data were produced by immunoSEQ multiplex PCR, yet TCRdb's version contains in-frame clones alone and is incomplete. The table has 2 million to 2.5 million clones, 85% to 95% seen once. Findings and caveats of the study: At large depth, rarefaction still showed sorted-subset sequencing to be incomplete.

Germline loops: CDR1 SGHRS, CDR2 YFSETQ. The V gene lost 4 bases and the J gene lost 8 bases, with 15 bases spanning the gap. There are 13 residues in the CDR3. Concerning this clone: Antigen unknown.

The origin of this receptor is a man between 18 and 29 years old in good health. Some clones in this sample may be carry-over from other donors' samples. The chain combines TRBV5-1 with TRBJ1-2; no clear D. Input material: naive CD4+ T cells from PBMCs. Subset denoted: CD45RA+ positively selected. As DNA, the CDR3 is TGCGCCAGCAGCGTGGCTATCCCTGAAGGCTACACCTTC. It codes for CASSVAIPEGYTF.